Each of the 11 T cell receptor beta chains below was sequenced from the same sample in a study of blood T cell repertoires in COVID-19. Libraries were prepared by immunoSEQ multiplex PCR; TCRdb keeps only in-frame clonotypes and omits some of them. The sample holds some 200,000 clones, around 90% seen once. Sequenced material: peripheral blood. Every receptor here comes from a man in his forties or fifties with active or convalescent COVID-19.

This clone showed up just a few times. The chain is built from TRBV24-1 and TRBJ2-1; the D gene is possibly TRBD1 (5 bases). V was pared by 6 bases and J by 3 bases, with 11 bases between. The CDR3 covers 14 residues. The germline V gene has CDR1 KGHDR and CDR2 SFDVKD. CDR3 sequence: CATSSVGLYNEQFF. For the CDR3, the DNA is TGTGCCACCAGTTCGGTGGGGCTCTACAATGAGCAGTTCTTC.

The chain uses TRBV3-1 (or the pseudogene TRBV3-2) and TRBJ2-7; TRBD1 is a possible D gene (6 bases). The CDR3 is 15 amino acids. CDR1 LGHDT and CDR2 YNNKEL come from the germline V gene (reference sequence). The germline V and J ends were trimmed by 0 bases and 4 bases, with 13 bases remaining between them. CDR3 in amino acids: CASSQEIQGEYEQYF. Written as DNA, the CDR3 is TGTGCCAGCAGCCAAGAGATACAGGGCGAATACGAGCAGTACTTC.

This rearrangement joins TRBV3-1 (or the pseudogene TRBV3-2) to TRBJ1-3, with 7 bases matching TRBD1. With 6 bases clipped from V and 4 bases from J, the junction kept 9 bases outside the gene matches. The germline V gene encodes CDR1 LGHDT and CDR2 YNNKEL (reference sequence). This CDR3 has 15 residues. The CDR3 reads CASSPTGPLGNTIYF. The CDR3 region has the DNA TGTGCCAGCAGTCCGACAGGGCCTTTGGGAAACACCATATATTTT.

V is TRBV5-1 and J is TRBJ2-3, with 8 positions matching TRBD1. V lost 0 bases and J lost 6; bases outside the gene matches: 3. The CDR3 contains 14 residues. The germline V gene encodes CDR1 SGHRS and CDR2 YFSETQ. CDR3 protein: CASSLVQGADTQYF. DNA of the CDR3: TGCGCCAGCAGCTTGGTTCAGGGGGCGGATACGCAGTATTTT.

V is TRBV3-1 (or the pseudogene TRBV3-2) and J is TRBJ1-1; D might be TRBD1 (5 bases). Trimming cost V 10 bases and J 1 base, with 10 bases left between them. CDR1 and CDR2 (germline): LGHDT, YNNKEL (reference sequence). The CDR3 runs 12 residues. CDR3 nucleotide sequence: TGTGCCATCCTGACAGCGAACACTGAAGCTTTCTTT. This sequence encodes CAILTANTEAFF.

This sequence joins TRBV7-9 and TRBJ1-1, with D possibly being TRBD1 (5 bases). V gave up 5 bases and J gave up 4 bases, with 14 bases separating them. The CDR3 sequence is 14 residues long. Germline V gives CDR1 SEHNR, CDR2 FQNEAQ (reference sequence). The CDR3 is CASSPRGGRTEAFF. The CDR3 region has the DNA TGTGCCAGCAGCCCCCGGGGGGGTCGCACTGAAGCTTTCTTT.

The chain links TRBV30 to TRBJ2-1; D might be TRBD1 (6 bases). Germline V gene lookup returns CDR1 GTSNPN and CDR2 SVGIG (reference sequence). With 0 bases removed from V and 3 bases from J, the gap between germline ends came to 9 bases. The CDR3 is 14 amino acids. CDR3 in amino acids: CAWSVQDSYNEQFF. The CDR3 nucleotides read TGTGCCTGGAGTGTACAGGACAGCTACAATGAGCAGTTCTTC.

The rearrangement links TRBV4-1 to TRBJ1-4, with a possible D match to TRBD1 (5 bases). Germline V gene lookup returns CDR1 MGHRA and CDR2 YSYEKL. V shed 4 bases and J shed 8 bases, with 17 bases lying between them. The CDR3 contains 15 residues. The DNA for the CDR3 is TGCGCCAGCAGCCGTGAATGGGCAGGGAACGAAAAACTGTTTTTT. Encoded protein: CASSREWAGNEKLFF.

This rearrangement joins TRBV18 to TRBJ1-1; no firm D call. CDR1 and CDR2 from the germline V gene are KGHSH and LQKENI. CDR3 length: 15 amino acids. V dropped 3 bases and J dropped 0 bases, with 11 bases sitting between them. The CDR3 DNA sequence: TGTGCCAGCTCACCGTTACGACAAATGAACACTGAAGCTTTCTTT. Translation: CASSPLRQMNTEAFF.

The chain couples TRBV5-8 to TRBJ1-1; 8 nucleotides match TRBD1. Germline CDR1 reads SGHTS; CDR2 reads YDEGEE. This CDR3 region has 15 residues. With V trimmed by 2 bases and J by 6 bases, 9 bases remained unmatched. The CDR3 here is CASSFRTGWEPEAFF. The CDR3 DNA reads TGTGCCAGCAGCTTCCGGACAGGGTGGGAGCCTGAAGCTTTCTTT.

The CDR3 protein is CASSPGQLMNTEAFF. The CDR3 DNA sequence: TGTGCCAGCAGCCCAGGACAGCTAATGAACACTGAAGCTTTCTTT. The V call is TRBV3-1 (or the pseudogene TRBV3-2), the J call TRBJ1-1, with D perhaps TRBD1 (6 bases). This CDR3 has 15 residues. Trimming took 4 bases from V and 0 from J, leaving 12 bases between them. From germline, CDR1 is LGHDT and CDR2 YNNKEL (reference sequence).